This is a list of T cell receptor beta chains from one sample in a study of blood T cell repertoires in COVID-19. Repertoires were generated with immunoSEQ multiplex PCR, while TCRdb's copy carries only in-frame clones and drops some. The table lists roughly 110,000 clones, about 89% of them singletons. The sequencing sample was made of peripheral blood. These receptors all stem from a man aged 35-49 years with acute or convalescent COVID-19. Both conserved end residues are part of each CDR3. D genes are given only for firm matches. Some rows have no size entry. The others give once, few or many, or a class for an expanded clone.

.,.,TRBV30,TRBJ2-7,TGTGCCTGGGGGATGGAACAGGCCAACGAGCAGTACTTC,CAWGMEQANEQYF
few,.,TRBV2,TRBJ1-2,TGTGCCAGCAGTGAAGCGTGGGGGGGGGCCAACTATGGCTACACCTTC,CASSEAWGGANYGYTF
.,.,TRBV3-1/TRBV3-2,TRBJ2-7,TGTGCCAGCAGCCAAGGAACAAACTCCTACGAGCAGTACTTC,CASSQGTNSYEQYF
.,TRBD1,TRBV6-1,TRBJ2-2,TGTGCCAGCAGTGGCGGCCACGGGACAGGGGACACCGGGGAGCTGTTTTTT,CASSGGHGTGDTGELFF
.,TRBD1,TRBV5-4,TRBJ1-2,TGTGCCAGCAGCACGACAGGGAACTATGGCTACACCTTC,CASSTTGNYGYTF
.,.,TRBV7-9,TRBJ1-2,TGTGCCAGCAGCTCCACGAATTTAAATACACATGGCTACACCTTC,CASSSTNLNTHGYTF
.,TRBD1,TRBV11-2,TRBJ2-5,TGTGCCAGCAGCTTTCAGGGACAGCACCAAGAGACCCAGTACTTC,CASSFQGQHQETQYF
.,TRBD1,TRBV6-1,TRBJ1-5,TGTGCCAGCAGTGAACAGGGGGCGAGCGGGCCCCAGCATTTT,CASSEQGASGPQHF
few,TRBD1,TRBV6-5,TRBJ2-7,TGTGCCAGCGGACAGGGATCCCACTACGAGCAGTACTTC,CASGQGSHYEQYF
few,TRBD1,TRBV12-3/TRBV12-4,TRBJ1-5,TGTGCCTCCAGGACAGGGAGCAATCAGCCCCAGCATTTT,CASRTGSNQPQHF
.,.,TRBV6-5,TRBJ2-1,TGTGCCAGCAGTTACTCGAGTCACAATGAGCAGTTCTTC,CASSYSSHNEQFF
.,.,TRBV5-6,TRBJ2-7,TGTGCCAGCAGCTTGTGGCGGAATGCCTACGAGCAGTACTTC,CASSLWRNAYEQYF
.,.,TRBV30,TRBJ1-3,TGTGCCTGGAGTGCAGATTACTCTGGAAACACCATATATTTT,CAWSADYSGNTIYF
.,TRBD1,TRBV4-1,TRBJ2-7,TGCGCCAGCAGCCACCCGGGACAGGGGAACGAGCAGTACTTC,CASSHPGQGNEQYF
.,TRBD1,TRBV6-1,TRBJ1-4,TGTGCCAGCAGTGAAACGGGACAGGGGTTTGAAAAACTGTTTTTT,CASSETGQGFEKLFF
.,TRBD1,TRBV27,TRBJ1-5,TGTGCCAGCAGTCCCCGACAGGGGTATAGCAATCAGCCCCAGCATTTT,CASSPRQGYSNQPQHF
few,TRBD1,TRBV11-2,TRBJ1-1,TGTGCCAGCAGCTTACAGGGGGCAAGGGGGAACACTGAAGCTTTCTTT,CASSLQGARGNTEAFF
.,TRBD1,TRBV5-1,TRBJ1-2,TGCGCCAGCAGCACCGGACAGGCACAGGCCTATGGCTACACCTTC,CASSTGQAQAYGYTF
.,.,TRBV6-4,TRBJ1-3,TGTGCCAGCAGTGCCGAGGTGGGAAACACCATATATTTT,CASSAEVGNTIYF
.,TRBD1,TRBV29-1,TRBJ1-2,TGCAGCGTCCCCGGGACAGGGAGAAACTATGGCTACACCTTC,CSVPGTGRNYGYTF
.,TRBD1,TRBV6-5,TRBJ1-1,TGTGCCAGCAGTCCGACAGGGGGTACTGAAGCTTTCTTT,CASSPTGGTEAFF
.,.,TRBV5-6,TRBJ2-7,TGTGCCAGCAGCTCCCGGGAGCTGGTTCCCGAGCAGTACTTC,CASSSRELVPEQYF
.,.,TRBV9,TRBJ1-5,TGTGCCAGCAGCGTGGGGCCGGGGGGCATTCAGCCCCAGCATTTT,CASSVGPGGIQPQHF
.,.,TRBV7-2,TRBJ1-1,TGTGCCAGCAGCTTAGAGGGGTGGAACACTGAAGCTTTCTTT,CASSLEGWNTEAFF
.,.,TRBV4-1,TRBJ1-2,TGCGCCAGCAGCCCCCGCGGCGGAGCTTCCTATGGCTACACCTTC,CASSPRGGASYGYTF
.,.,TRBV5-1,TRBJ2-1,TGCGCCAGCAGCTTGGTCGGCGGCGACAATGAGCAGTTCTTC,CASSLVGGDNEQFF
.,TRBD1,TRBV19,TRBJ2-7,TGTGCCAGTAGTATTGCCCACAGGGGTTCCGAGCAGTACTTC,CASSIAHRGSEQYF
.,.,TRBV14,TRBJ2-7,TGTGCCAGCAGCCAAGCTAGGGGTGGTGAGCAGTACTTC,CASSQARGGEQYF
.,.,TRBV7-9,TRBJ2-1,TGTGCCAGCAGCTTAGTTCATCGGAGTACCTACAATGAGCAGTTCTTC,CASSLVHRSTYNEQFF
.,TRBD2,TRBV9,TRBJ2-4,TGTGCCAGCAGCGGTCAGCGGGGGGGCGTCGCCAAAAACATTCAGTACTTC,CASSGQRGGVAKNIQYF
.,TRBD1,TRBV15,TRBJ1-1,TGTGCCACCAGCAGAGAATACGGGACAGACACTGAAGCTTTCTTT,CATSREYGTDTEAFF
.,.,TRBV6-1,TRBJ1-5,TGTGCCAGCAGTGAAAACCCACTCAATCAGCCCCAGCATTTT,CASSENPLNQPQHF
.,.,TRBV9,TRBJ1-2,TGTGCCAGCAGCGTAAAGGGGATAGCTAACTATGGCTACACCTTC,CASSVKGIANYGYTF
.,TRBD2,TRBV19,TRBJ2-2,TGTGCCGCGGGACTAGCGGGAGGCGGCACCGGGGAGCTGTTTTTT,CAAGLAGGGTGELFF
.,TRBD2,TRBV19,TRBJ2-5,TGTGCCAGTAGTATTACCAGCGGGGGAGCCCAAGAGACCCAGTACTTC,CASSITSGGAQETQYF
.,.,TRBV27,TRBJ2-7,TGTGCCAGCAGTTTTTCCGGGGGCGAGCAGTACTTC,CASSFSGGEQYF
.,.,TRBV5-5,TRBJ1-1,TGTGCCAGCAGCTTGTCCCTACAGGGTCCGAACACTGAAGCTTTCTTT,CASSLSLQGPNTEAFF
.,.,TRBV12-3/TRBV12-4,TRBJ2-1,TGTGCCAGCAGCAGGGTCTACAATGAGCAGTTCTTC,CASSRVYNEQFF
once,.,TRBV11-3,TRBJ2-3,TGTGCCAGCAGCTTTACCACTTCGGATACGCAGTATTTT,CASSFTTSDTQYF